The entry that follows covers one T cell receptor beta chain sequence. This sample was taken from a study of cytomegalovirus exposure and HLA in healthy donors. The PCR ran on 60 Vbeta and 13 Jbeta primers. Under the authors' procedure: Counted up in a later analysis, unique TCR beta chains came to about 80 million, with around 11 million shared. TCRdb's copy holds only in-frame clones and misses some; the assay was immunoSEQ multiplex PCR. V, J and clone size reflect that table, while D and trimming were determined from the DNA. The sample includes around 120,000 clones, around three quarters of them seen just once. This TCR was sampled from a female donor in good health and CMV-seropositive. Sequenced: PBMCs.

The CDR3 sequence is CASSVSGGDTGELFF. In nucleotides, the CDR3 is TGTGCCAGCAGTGTTTCAGGGGGCGACACCGGGGAGCTGTTTTTT. The chain couples TRBV2 to TRBJ2-2; 8 bases match TRBD1. Germline CDR1 is SNHLY and CDR2 is FYNNEI. V dropped 4 bases and J dropped 3; count of bases not matched to a gene: 4. The CDR3 spans 15 residues.